The 28 T cell receptor beta chains listed next were all sequenced from one sample in a study of OX40 agonist ivuxolimab in advanced cancers. Repertoires were generated with immunoSEQ multiplex PCR, while TCRdb's copy carries only in-frame clones and drops some. The data contain some 10,000 clones, around 85% of them singletons. The material was CD4+ or CD8+ T cells sorted from blood, obtained in a trial of the OX40 agonist ivuxolimab. The receptors come from an adult with an advanced solid tumor such as melanoma, head and neck, liver or kidney cancer.

The V gene is TRBV9, the J gene TRBJ2-3, with TRBD2 matching 9 bases. The CDR3 covers 14 residues. Germline lookup yields CDR1 SGDLS and CDR2 YYNGEE. V lost 3 bases to trimming and J lost 7 bases; unmatched junction nucleotides: 6. CDR3 loop: CASSEGTSFHTQYF. The CDR3 nucleotides read TGTGCCAGCAGCGAGGGGACTAGCTTCCATACGCAGTATTTT.

The V gene is TRBV5-1, the J gene TRBJ2-5, with D tentatively TRBD2 (5 bases). Germline values: CDR1 SGHRS, CDR2 YFSETQ. Between the trimmed V and J ends, which lost 2 bases and 5 bases, there was a span of 13 bases. The CDR3 is made up of 14 amino acids. As DNA, the CDR3 is TGCGCCAGCAGCTTCCAGGACCCGGGGGAGACCCAGTACTTC. As protein: CASSFQDPGETQYF.

This clone was seen just once. This sequence joins TRBV10-3 and TRBJ2-2, with D possibly called TRBD1 or TRBD2 (5 bases each). Trimming shortened V by 6 bases and J by 1 base, and 12 bases separated the two germline ends. The CDR3 consists of 15 residues. Per the germline V gene, CDR1 is ENHRY and CDR2 is SYGVKD. The CDR3 DNA follows: TGTGCCATCAGACCCGGGACGCAGAACACCGGGGAGCTGTTTTTT. Translated: CAIRPGTQNTGELFF.

CDR3 region: CASSFPRKYSNQPQHF. The CDR3 DNA is TGTGCCAGCAGTTTCCCCCGCAAATATAGCAATCAGCCCCAGCATTTT. The rearrangement links TRBV27 to TRBJ1-5, with D uncertain. CDR1 and CDR2 from the germline V gene are MNHEY and SMNVEV (reference sequence). The CDR3 runs to 16 residues. V was clipped by 3 bases and J by 0 bases, with 12 bases between them.

This chain joins TRBV14 and TRBJ1-1, with TRBD1 as a possible D gene (5 bases). V was shortened by 0 bases and J by 4 bases, with 15 bases between the two germline ends. This CDR3 is built from 16 residues. Germline lookup yields CDR1 SGHDN and CDR2 FVKESK. This CDR3 is CASSQDRGGLTTEAFF. For the CDR3, the DNA is TGTGCCAGCAGCCAAGATCGGGGGGGACTGACCACTGAAGCTTTCTTT.

The genes are TRBV9 and TRBJ2-3; 9 bases match TRBD2. Trimming took 4 bases from V and 2 from J; bases not matched to a gene: 2. Germline CDR1 reads SGDLS; CDR2 reads YYNGEE. The CDR3 consists of 14 residues. CDR3 region: CASSSGGFTDTQYF. The CDR3 bases are TGTGCCAGCAGCAGCGGGGGGTTCACAGATACGCAGTATTTT.

The chain uses TRBV7-9 and TRBJ1-1; TRBD1 aligns across 8 bases. The V gene's germline CDR1 is SEHNR and CDR2 FQNEAQ (reference sequence). The CDR3 length is 13 residues. The V and J ends lost 3 bases and 4 bases, in that order; junction bases with no gene match: 1. The CDR3, as DNA: TGTGCCAGCAGCTTCCAGGGGGCCACTGAAGCTTTCTTT. It specifies CASSFQGATEAFF.

The chain combines TRBV6-5 with TRBJ2-7, with D tentatively TRBD1 (5 bases). The CDR3 extends over 15 amino acids. The V end was cut by 0 bases, the J end by 0 bases, with 9 bases between. Germline V gives CDR1 MNHEY, CDR2 SVGAGI. CDR3 nucleotides: TGTGCCAGCAGTTACTCTACAGGATACTCCTACGAGCAGTACTTC. Translated: CASSYSTGYSYEQYF.

This chain connects TRBV5-6 to TRBJ1-2; the match to TRBD1 covers 7 bases. The CDR3 loop spans 12 amino acids. Germline lookup yields CDR1 SGHDT and CDR2 YYEEEE. Trimming at V came to 4 bases and at J to 8 bases, leaving 5 bases not matched to a gene. The CDR3 DNA reads TGTGCCAGCAGCCAAACAGGGGACGGCTACACCTTC. It specifies CASSQTGDGYTF.

V is TRBV15 and J is TRBJ2-7, with 8 bases identical to TRBD1. CDR1 and CDR2 (germline): LNHNV, YYDKDF (reference sequence). The CDR3 covers 14 residues. The V and J ends lost 6 bases and 6 bases, in that order; junction bases with no gene match: 10. CDR3 nucleotides: TGTGCCACCAGTGTTCGCAGGGGGCTCGGCGAGCAGTACTTC. It codes for CATSVRRGLGEQYF.

The chain combines TRBV2 with TRBJ2-7, with no clear D. The V end lost 1 base, the J end lost 0 bases, and 7 bases lay between the germline ends. Germline loops: CDR1 SNHLY, CDR2 FYNNEI. This CDR3 region has 14 residues. The CDR3 DNA reads as TGTGCCAGCAGTGAAGGGTTCAGCTCCTACGAGCAGTACTTC. It specifies CASSEGFSSYEQYF.

The chain is built from TRBV9 and TRBJ1-1; D gene unclear. The germline CDR1 and CDR2 sequences are SGDLS and YYNGEE. Trimming removed 0 bases at V and 5 bases at J, with 8 bases between. The CDR3 consists of 13 residues. The CDR3 DNA sequence: TGTGCCAGCAGCGTAGGACGCACAACTGAAGCTTTCTTT. Its protein is CASSVGRTTEAFF.

The chain uses TRBV6-1 and TRBJ2-7, with 7 bases identical to TRBD2. The CDR3 length is 15 residues. With V trimmed by 3 bases and J by 2 bases, 7 bases remained unmatched. In germline, CDR1 is MNHNS, CDR2 SASEGT. The CDR3 spells CASSEGLAVTYEQYF. DNA of the CDR3: TGTGCCAGCAGTGAGGGTCTAGCGGTTACCTACGAGCAGTACTTC.

The chain links TRBV6-5 to TRBJ2-2; D unclear. The CDR3 length is 14 residues. V lost 2 bases to trimming and J lost 0 bases, with 4 bases between them. The germline V gene has CDR1 MNHEY and CDR2 SVGAGI. CDR3 DNA sequence: TGTGCCAGCAGTTACGCATCGAACACCGGGGAGCTGTTTTTT. Translation gives CASSYASNTGELFF.

CDR3: CASSQDGGATYEQFF. The DNA of the CDR3 is TGCGCCAGCAGCCAAGACGGGGGGGCCACCTATGAGCAGTTCTTC. The chain combines TRBV4-1 with TRBJ2-1; 8 bases are shared with TRBD2. The CDR3 runs to 15 residues. Unmatched junction bases numbered 6, after V lost 0 bases and J lost 8 bases. CDR1 is MGHRA and CDR2 is YSYEKL in the germline V gene.

The rearrangement uses TRBV19 and TRBJ2-1, with 9 bases fitting TRBD2. Trimming took 6 bases from V and 1 from J; bases not matched to a gene: 1. The germline V gene encodes CDR1 LNHDA and CDR2 SQIVND (reference sequence). The CDR3 consists of 14 residues. Here the CDR3 reads CASSTSGSYNEQFF. The DNA for the CDR3 is TGTGCCAGTAGCACTAGCGGGTCCTACAATGAGCAGTTCTTC.

The chain couples TRBV6-5 to TRBJ1-1, with D perhaps TRBD1 (6 bases). CDR3 length: 13 amino acids. V was shortened by 0 bases and J by 8 bases, with 10 bases between the two germline ends. Germline values: CDR1 MNHEY, CDR2 SVGAGI. CDR3: CASSYSIGTEAFF. The CDR3 region has the DNA TGTGCCAGCAGTTACTCGATCGGGACAGAAGCTTTCTTT.

This chain uses TRBV27 with TRBJ2-1; 8 bases line up with TRBD2. The length of the CDR3 is 17 residues. V gave up 3 bases and J gave up 1 base; unmatched junction bases: 8. The V gene's germline CDR1 is MNHEY and CDR2 SMNVEV (reference sequence). CDR3 coding DNA: TGTGCCAGCAGTTTCCGGGGCGGGGGGAAATCCTACAATGAGCAGTTCTTC. Its protein is CASSFRGGGKSYNEQFF.

The V and J genes are TRBV7-2 and TRBJ1-3; weak D call: TRBD1 (6 bases). The CDR3 sequence is 13 residues long. Germline V gene lookup returns CDR1 SGHTA and CDR2 FQGNSA. Trimming removed 6 bases at V and 2 bases at J, with 8 bases between. Here the CDR3 reads CASRGGPGNTIYF. CDR3 DNA: TGTGCCAGCAGAGGGGGACCTGGAAACACCATATATTTT.

V and J are TRBV6-5 and TRBJ1-2, with D maybe TRBD1 (5 bases). CDR1 and CDR2 (germline): MNHEY, SVGAGI. V lost 2 bases to trimming and J lost 2 bases, with 6 bases between them. The CDR3 totals 13 residues. In DNA, the CDR3 is TGTGCCAGCAGTTACGGGGGGAACTATGGCTACACCTTC. It yields the protein CASSYGGNYGYTF.

The chain employs TRBV9 and TRBJ2-1, with D tentatively TRBD1 or TRBD2 (5 bases each). Germline CDR1 and CDR2: SGDLS and YYNGEE. This CDR3 region has 15 residues. Trimming stripped 3 bases from V and 10 bases from J, with 20 bases between. The CDR3 region has the DNA TGTGCCAGCAGCGGCCGGGACGGGCGGTTGGAGGAGCAGTTCTTC. It translates to CASSGRDGRLEEQFF.

This clone was found once. The rearrangement links TRBV4-1 to TRBJ2-2; 8 positions agree with TRBD1. Germline CDR1 and CDR2: MGHRA and YSYEKL. This CDR3 has 16 residues. V was pared by 6 bases and J by 1 base, with 7 bases of the junction left unmatched. The CDR3 sequence is CASRPSGTGNTGELFF. CDR3 nucleotide sequence: TGCGCCAGCAGACCCTCCGGGACAGGGAACACCGGGGAGCTGTTTTTT.

The chain recombines TRBV5-6 with TRBJ2-7; D call uncertain. CDR3 length: 13 amino acids. The germline gives CDR1 SGHDT, CDR2 YYEEEE. The V end was cut by 0 bases, the J end by 3 bases, with 7 bases between. CDR3 protein: CASSLGHSYEQYF. CDR3 sequence (DNA): TGTGCCAGCAGCTTGGGCCACAGCTACGAGCAGTACTTC.

Here the CDR3 reads CASSPGRETQYF. Written as DNA, the CDR3 is TGCGCCAGCAGCCCCGGTCGGGAGACCCAGTACTTC. V is TRBV5-1 and J is TRBJ2-5; no clear D gene. V was clipped by 4 bases and J by 5 bases, with 9 bases between them. The CDR3 runs 12 residues. From germline, CDR1 is SGHRS and CDR2 YFSETQ.

V usage is TRBV7-2 and J usage is TRBJ2-2; 9 nucleotides agree with TRBD2. Germline lookup yields CDR1 SGHTA and CDR2 FQGNSA. J gave up 4 bases and V 2 bases, and 8 bases lay outside the gene matches. The CDR3 consists of 17 residues. The DNA for the CDR3 is TGTGCCAGCAGCTTACCTGCTAGCGGGGCGATCACCGGGGAGCTGTTTTTT. Translating gives CASSLPASGAITGELFF.

V usage is TRBV5-6 and J usage is TRBJ2-7, with unresolved D. With 0 bases removed from V and 4 bases from J, the gap between germline ends came to 8 bases. The germline gives CDR1 SGHDT, CDR2 YYEEEE. The CDR3 covers 13 residues. The CDR3: CASSLVEAYEQYF. CDR3 DNA: TGTGCCAGCAGCTTGGTCGAGGCTTACGAGCAGTACTTC.

This clone appeared once. This chain links TRBV7-3 with TRBJ2-1; 7 bases align to TRBD2. Germline V gene data show CDR1 as SGHTA and CDR2 as FQGTGA. The V gene end was trimmed by 2 bases and the J gene end by 6 bases; junction bases not matched to a gene: 7. The CDR3 loop spans 15 amino acids. Written as DNA, the CDR3 is TGTGCCAGCAGCTTATCGGCTAGCGGTCTCAATGAGCAGTTCTTC. This codes for CASSLSASGLNEQFF.

The chain uses TRBV5-4 and TRBJ1-6; D is possibly TRBD1 (6 bases). Trimming took 1 base from V and 4 from J, leaving 12 bases between them. The CDR3 contains 16 residues. Per germline, CDR1 SGHNT and CDR2 YYREEE (reference sequence). The chain's CDR3 is CASSLPGDPYNSPLHF. For the CDR3, the DNA is TGTGCCAGCAGCTTGCCAGGGGACCCTTATAATTCACCCCTCCACTTT.